Shown below are 3 T cell receptor beta chains from a single sample sequenced in a study of regulatory T cells in long-lasting Graves disease. Assembly of TCR beta libraries relied on iRepertoire HTBI primers together with Arm-PCR of CDR3 regions. TCRdb itself ran the multiplex PCR reads through MiXCR, one entry per CDR3 protein. The sample holds 450,000 or so distinct CDR3 sequences, 20% to 25% seen once. Regarding time point: persistent/refractory GD, antithyroid drugs over 5 years with positive TRAb. The TCR library was prepared using RNA isolated from PBMCs. The sample in question was peripheral blood mononuclear cells (PBMCs), obtained when the disease was refractory, from a patient treated with antithyroid drugs. These receptor sequences come from a female donor with Graves disease.

There are many counts of this clonotype. This chain links TRBV3-1 with TRBJ2-7; possible D gene TRBD1, 6 bases. CDR1 is LGHDT, CDR2 YNNKEL, per germline (reference sequence). This CDR3 comprises 12 residues. Written as DNA, the CDR3 is TGTGAACCCGGGACACCCGCCTACGAGCAGTACTTC. Encoded protein: CEPGTPAYEQYF.

The V and J genes are TRBV9 and TRBJ2-5; the D is unclear. The CDR3 loop spans 13 amino acids. The germline gives CDR1 SGDLS, CDR2 YYNGEE. V dropped 0 bases and J dropped 5 bases, with 8 bases sitting between them. DNA of the CDR3: TGTGCCAGCAGCGTAGCAGCCCGGGAGACCCAGTACTTC. Translation gives CASSVAARETQYF.

CDR3 in amino acids: CASSLQFRTGSDTQYF. CDR3 nucleotides: TGTGCCAGCAGCTTGCAGTTCCGGACAGGGTCAGATACGCAGTATTTT. V and J are TRBV5-6 and TRBJ2-3; 8 bases map to TRBD1. This CDR3 is 16 amino acids long. In germline, CDR1 is SGHDT, CDR2 YYEEEE. The V gene end was trimmed by 1 base and the J gene end by 4 bases; junction bases not matched to a gene: 8.